Following are 11 T cell receptor beta chains from one sample sequenced in a study of control samples from healthy donors and cancer patients. Assay: immunoSEQ multiplex PCR; the TCRdb copy retains only in-frame clones and omits some. The sample holds more than 30,000 clones, about 83% seen once. The sequenced sample consisted of PBMCs. These receptors were collected from a woman aged 60-75 years with lung cancer.

This chain connects TRBV2 to TRBJ1-2; D perhaps matches TRBD1 (5 bases). V lost 3 bases to trimming and J lost 5 bases, with 7 bases between them. CDR3 size: 12 residues. From germline, CDR1 is SNHLY and CDR2 FYNNEI. CDR3 sequence: CASSEQGYGYTF. CDR3 bases: TGTGCCAGCAGTGAGCAGGGTTATGGCTACACCTTC.

The chain recombines TRBV19 with TRBJ1-4; D unresolved. The CDR3 runs to 15 residues. V gave up 5 bases and J gave up 5 bases, with 15 bases separating them. The V gene's germline CDR1 is LNHDA and CDR2 SQIVND (reference sequence). In nucleotides, the CDR3 is TGTGCCAGTAGTCACGCCGGAAACCGGAATGAAAAACTGTTTTTT. It specifies CASSHAGNRNEKLFF. The full variable domain, rest sourced from reference TRBV19 and TRBJ1-4, is DGGITQSPKYLFRKEGQNVTLSCEQNLNHDAMYWYRQDPGQGLRLIYYSQIVNDFQKGDIAEGYSVSREKKESFPLTVTSAQKNPTAFYLCASSHAGNRNEKLFFGSGTQLSVL.

This rearrangement joins TRBV10-3 to TRBJ2-1; D possibly corresponds to TRBD2 (6 bases). The CDR3 is 16 residues long. The germline V gene has CDR1 ENHRY and CDR2 SYGVKD. Trimming left V 3 bases short and J 5 bases short, with 17 bases between. The CDR3 bases are TGTGCCATCAGTGAAGTGGGGAGGACTATACACAATGAGCAGTTCTTC. Its translation: CAISEVGRTIHNEQFF.

The CDR3 region has the DNA TGTGCCATCAGGGGGACTAGCGGGAGGGCCAATGAGCAGTTCTTC. It specifies CAIRGTSGRANEQFF. This chain joins TRBV10-3 and TRBJ2-1; 16 nucleotides agree with TRBD2. V lost 6 bases and J lost 6; bases outside the gene matches: 2. Germline V lookup: CDR1 ENHRY, CDR2 SYGVKD. The CDR3 contains 15 residues.

The chain employs TRBV21-1 and TRBJ2-1. TRBV21-1 is assigned pseudogene status. There are 11 residues in the CDR3. CDR3 DNA: TGTGCCAGCAGCAAATGCAATGAGCAGTTCTTC. Amino acids: CASSKCNEQFF.

The chain couples TRBV11-3 to TRBJ2-2, with D possibly TRBD1 on 5 matching bases. CDR1 is SGHNT and CDR2 is YENEEA in the germline V gene. The CDR3 runs to 15 residues. Trimming shortened V by 1 base and J by 3 bases, and 9 bases separated the two germline ends. As DNA, the CDR3 is TGTGCCAGCAGCTTAGGAATGGGGCACACCGGGGAGCTGTTTTTT. Amino acids: CASSLGMGHTGELFF.

The chain employs TRBV10-3 and TRBJ2-5; 9 nucleotides line up with TRBD2. This CDR3 spans 15 amino acids. With 2 bases clipped from V and 3 bases from J, the junction kept 4 bases outside the gene matches. Germline V lookup: CDR1 ENHRY, CDR2 SYGVKD. CDR3 amino acids: CAISEVSGGKETQYF. The CDR3 DNA reads TGTGCCATCAGTGAGGTTAGCGGGGGAAAAGAGACCCAGTACTTC.

The V gene is TRBV27, the J gene TRBJ2-2; D uncertain. The CDR3 totals 14 residues. V lost 6 bases and J 1 base, leaving 9 bases between the germline ends. CDR1 is MNHEY, CDR2 SMNVEV, per germline (reference sequence). For the CDR3, the DNA is TGTGCCAGCAGCGCGGCCTGGAACACCGGGGAGCTGTTTTTT. This sequence encodes CASSAAWNTGELFF.

The rearrangement uses TRBV3-1 (or the pseudogene TRBV3-2) and TRBJ1-4, with TRBD1 matching over 7 bases. The germline gives CDR1 LGHDT, CDR2 YNNKEL (reference sequence). Germline trimming cut 6 bases from V and 5 bases from J; bases unmatched to any gene: 9. The CDR3 loop spans 15 amino acids. The CDR3 nucleotides read TGTGCCAGCAGGCAACGACAGGGCTCGAATGAAAAACTGTTTTTT. This gives the protein CASRQRQGSNEKLFF.

This clone appeared a single time. The chain uses TRBV5-1 and TRBJ2-3; D remains unclear. This CDR3 region has 12 residues. The V end lost 0 bases, the J end lost 13 bases, and 12 bases lay between the germline ends. The V gene's germline CDR1 is SGHRS and CDR2 YFSETQ. This chain's CDR3 is CASSLEHPPEYF. CDR3 coding DNA: TGCGCCAGCAGCTTGGAACACCCGCCGGAGTATTTT.

The chain couples TRBV5-1 to TRBJ1-1; D ambiguous. V was clipped by 3 bases and J by 1 base, with 7 bases between them. Looked up from germline, CDR1 is SGHRS and CDR2 is YFSETQ. The CDR3 runs 13 residues. In DNA, the CDR3 is TGCGCCAGCAGCTCGGTCACGAACACTGAAGCTTTCTTT. It encodes CASSSVTNTEAFF. The full variable domain, completed using reference TRBV5-1 and TRBJ1-1, is KAGVTQTPRYLIKTRGQQVTLSCSPISGHRSVSWYQQTPGQGLQFLFEYFSETQRNKGNFPGRFSGRQFSNSRSEMNVSTLELGDSALYLCASSSVTNTEAFFGQGTRLTVV.